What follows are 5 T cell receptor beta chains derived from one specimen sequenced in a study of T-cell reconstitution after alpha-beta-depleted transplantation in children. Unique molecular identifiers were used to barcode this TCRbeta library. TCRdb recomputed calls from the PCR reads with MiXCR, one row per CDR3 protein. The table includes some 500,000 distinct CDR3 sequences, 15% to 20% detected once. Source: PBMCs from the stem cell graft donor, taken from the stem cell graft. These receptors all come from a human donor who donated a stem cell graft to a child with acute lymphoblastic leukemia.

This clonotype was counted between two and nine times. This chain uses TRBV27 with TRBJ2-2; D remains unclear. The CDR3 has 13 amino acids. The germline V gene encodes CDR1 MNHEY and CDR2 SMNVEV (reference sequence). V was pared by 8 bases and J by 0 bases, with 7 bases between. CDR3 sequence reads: CASPDANTGELFF. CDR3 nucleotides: TGTGCCAGCCCAGACGCGAACACCGGGGAGCTGTTTTTT.

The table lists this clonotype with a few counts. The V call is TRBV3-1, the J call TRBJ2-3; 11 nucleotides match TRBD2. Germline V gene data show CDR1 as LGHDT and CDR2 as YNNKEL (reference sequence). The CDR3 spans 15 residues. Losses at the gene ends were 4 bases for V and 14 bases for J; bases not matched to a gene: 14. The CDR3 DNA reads TGTGCCAGCAGCCTCACCCAAGTAGCGGGAGGGGAAAGGTATTTT. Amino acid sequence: CASSLTQVAGGERYF.

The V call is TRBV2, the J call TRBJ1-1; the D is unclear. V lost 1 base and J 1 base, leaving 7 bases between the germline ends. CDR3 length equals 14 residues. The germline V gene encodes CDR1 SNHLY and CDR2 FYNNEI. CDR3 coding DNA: TGTGCCAGCAGTGAAGGGAAATCGAACACTGAAGCTTTCTTT. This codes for CASSEGKSNTEAFF.

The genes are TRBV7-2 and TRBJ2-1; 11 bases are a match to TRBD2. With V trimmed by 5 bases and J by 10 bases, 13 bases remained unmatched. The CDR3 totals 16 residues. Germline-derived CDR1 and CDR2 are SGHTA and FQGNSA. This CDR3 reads CASSPDPTSGEYEQFF. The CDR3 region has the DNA TGTGCCAGCAGCCCCGACCCGACTAGCGGGGAGTACGAGCAGTTCTTC.

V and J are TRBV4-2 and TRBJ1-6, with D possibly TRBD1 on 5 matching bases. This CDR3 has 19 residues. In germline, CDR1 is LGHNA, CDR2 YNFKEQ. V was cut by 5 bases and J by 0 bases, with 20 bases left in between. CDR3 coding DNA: TGTGCCAGCAGCAAGACCGGGACGCTCACTAGCTCCTATAATTCACCCCTCCACTTT. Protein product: CASSKTGTLTSSYNSPLHF.